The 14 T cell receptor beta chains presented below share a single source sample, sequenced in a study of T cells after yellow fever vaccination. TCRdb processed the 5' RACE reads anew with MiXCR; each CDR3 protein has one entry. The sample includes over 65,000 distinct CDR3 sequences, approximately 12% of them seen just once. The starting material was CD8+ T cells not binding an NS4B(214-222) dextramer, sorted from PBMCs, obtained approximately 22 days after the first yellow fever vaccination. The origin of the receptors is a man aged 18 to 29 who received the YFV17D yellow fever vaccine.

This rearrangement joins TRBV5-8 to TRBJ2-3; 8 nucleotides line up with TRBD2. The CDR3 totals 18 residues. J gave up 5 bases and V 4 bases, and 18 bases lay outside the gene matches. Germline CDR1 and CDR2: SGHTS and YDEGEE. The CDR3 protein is CASSPTTVAGPGVDTQYF. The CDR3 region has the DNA TGTGCCAGCAGCCCGACTACGGTAGCGGGGCCCGGGGTAGATACGCAGTATTTT. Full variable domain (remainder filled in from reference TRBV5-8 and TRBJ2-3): EAGVTQSPTHLIKTRGQQATLRCSPISGHTSVYWYQQALGLGLQFLLWYDEGEERNRGNFPPRFSGRQFPNYSSELNVNALELEDSALYLCASSPTTVAGPGVDTQYFGPGTRLTVL.

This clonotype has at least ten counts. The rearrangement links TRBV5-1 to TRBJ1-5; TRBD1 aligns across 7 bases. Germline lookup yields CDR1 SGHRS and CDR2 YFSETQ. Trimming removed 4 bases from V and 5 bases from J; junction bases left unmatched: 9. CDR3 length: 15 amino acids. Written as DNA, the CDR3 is TGCGCCAGCAGCCTGGGACAGTCCCCACATCAGCCCCAGCATTTT. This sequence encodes CASSLGQSPHQPQHF.

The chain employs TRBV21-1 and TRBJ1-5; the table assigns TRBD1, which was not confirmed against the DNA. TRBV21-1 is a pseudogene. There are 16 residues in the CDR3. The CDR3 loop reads CASSNAGGALNQPQHF. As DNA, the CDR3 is TGTGCCAGCAGCAATGCGGGGGGGGCCTTAAATCAGCCCCAGCATTTT.

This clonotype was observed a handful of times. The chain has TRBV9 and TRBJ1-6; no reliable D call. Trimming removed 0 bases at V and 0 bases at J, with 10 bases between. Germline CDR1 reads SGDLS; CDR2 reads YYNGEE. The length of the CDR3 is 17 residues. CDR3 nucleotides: TGTGCCAGCAGCGTAGGAGGCATCAGCTCCTATAATTCACCCCTCCACTTT. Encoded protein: CASSVGGISSYNSPLHF.

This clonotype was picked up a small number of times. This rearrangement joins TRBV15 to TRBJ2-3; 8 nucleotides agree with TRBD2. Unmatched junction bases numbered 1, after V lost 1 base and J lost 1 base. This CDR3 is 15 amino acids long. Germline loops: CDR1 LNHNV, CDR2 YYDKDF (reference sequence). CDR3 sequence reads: CATSRAGLGTDTQYF. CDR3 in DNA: TGTGCCACCAGCAGAGCGGGACTAGGCACAGATACGCAGTATTTT.

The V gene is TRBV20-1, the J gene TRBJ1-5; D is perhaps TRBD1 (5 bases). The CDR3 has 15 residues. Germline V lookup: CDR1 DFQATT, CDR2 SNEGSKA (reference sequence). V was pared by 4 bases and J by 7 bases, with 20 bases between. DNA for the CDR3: TGCAGTGCTAAAAAAGGAGGGGTTGAAGAACAGCCCCAGCATTTT. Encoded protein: CSAKKGGVEEQPQHF.

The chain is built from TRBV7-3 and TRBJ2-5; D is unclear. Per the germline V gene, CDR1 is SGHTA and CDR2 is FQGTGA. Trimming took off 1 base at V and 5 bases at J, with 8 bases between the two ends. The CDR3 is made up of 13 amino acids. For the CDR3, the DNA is TGTGCCAGCAGCTTAAGCCCCCGGGAGACCCAGTACTTC. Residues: CASSLSPRETQYF.

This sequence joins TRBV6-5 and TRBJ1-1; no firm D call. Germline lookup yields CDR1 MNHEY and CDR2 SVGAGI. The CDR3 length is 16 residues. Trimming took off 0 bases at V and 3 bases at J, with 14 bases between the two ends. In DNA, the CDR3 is TGTGCCAGCAGTTACTCGTTAAGTGGGCAGCACACTGAAGCTTTCTTT. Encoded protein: CASSYSLSGQHTEAFF.

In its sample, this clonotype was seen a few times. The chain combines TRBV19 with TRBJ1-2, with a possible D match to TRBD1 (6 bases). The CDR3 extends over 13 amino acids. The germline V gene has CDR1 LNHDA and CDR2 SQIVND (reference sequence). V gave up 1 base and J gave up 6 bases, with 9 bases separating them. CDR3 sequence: CASSIVAGDGYTF. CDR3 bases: TGTGCCAGTAGTATAGTTGCAGGGGATGGCTACACCTTC.

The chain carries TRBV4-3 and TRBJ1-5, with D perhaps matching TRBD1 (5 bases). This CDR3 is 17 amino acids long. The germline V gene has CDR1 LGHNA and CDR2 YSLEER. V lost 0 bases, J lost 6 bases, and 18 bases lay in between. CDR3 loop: CASSQDPPGRGSQPQHF. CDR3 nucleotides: TGCGCCAGCAGCCAAGACCCCCCGGGGAGGGGTAGTCAGCCCCAGCATTTT.

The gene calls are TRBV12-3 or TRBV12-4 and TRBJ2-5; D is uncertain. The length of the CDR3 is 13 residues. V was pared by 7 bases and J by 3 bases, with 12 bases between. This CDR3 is CASTPLGKETQYF. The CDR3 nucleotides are TGTGCCAGCACCCCCCTGGGCAAAGAGACCCAGTACTTC.

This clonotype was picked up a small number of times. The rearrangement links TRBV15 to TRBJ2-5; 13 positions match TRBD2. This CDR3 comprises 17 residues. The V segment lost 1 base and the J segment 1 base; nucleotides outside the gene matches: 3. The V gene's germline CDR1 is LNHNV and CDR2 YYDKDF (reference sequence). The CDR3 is CATSRALAGGTQETQYF. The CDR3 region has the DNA TGTGCCACCAGCAGAGCACTAGCGGGGGGGACCCAAGAGACCCAGTACTTC.

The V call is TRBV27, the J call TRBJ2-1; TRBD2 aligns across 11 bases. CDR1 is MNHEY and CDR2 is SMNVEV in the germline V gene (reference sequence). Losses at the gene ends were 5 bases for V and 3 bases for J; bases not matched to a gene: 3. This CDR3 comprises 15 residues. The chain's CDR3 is CASSLTSGVYNEQFF. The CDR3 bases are TGTGCCAGCAGTCTGACTAGCGGGGTCTACAATGAGCAGTTCTTC.

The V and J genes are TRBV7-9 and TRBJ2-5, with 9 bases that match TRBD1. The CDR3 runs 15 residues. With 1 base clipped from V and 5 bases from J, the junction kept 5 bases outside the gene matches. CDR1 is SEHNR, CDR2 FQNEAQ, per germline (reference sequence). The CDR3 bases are TGTGCCAGCAGCTTAGTGGGGACAGGGTCCGAGACCCAGTACTTC. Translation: CASSLVGTGSETQYF.